This is a list of T cell receptor beta chains from one sample in a study of T cells in Graves' hyperthyroidism and ophthalmopathy. TCRdb used MiXCR to reprocess the multiplex PCR reads, holding one entry per CDR3 protein. The table shows more than 500,000 distinct CDR3 sequences, with 15% to 20% occurring only once. Input material: blood. The receptors derive from a woman in her twenties or thirties with Graves' hyperthyroidism. Each CDR3 is given with its conserved first and last residue. The D gene is left open where the match is weak. Clone size is stated in some rows and not others, as once, few, many or a class when expanded.

V	J	D	size	CDR3	DNA
TRBV5-6	TRBJ2-7	.	many	CASSPGHSAGYEQYF	TGTGCCAGCAGCCCCGGACACTCGGCGGGGTACGAGCAGTACTTC
TRBV4-2	TRBJ2-1	TRBD2	once	CASSQDPGLAGGHEQFF	TGTGCCAGCAGCCAAGACCCGGGACTAGCGGGAGGACATGAGCAGTTCTTC
TRBV12-3/TRBV12-4	TRBJ1-1	.	many	CASSLNQAPEAFF	TGTGCCAGCAGTTTAAACCAGGCCCCTGAAGCTTTCTTT
TRBV11-2	TRBJ2-1	TRBD1	many	CASSLQGAVGNEQFF	TGTGCCAGCAGCTTACAGGGGGCAGTTGGGAATGAGCAGTTCTTC
TRBV20-1	TRBJ1-1	.	many	CSATSQNTEAFF	TGCAGTGCTACTTCACAGAACACTGAAGCTTTCTTT
TRBV25-1	TRBJ2-1	.	many	CASSESRGNEQFF	TGTGCCAGCAGTGAGAGCAGGGGCAATGAGCAGTTCTTC
TRBV2	TRBJ1-2	.	many	CASREGGAYGYTF	TGTGCCAGCAGAGAGGGGGGAGCGTATGGCTACACCTTC
TRBV19	TRBJ2-1	TRBD2	.	CASSIALGTSGSGQFF	TGTGCCAGTAGTATAGCCCTTGGGACTAGCGGGAGTGGGCAGTTCTTC
TRBV6-6	TRBJ1-2	TRBD1	many	CASSYSGTGHYGYTF	TGTGCCAGCAGTTACTCAGGGACAGGGCACTATGGCTACACCTTC
TRBV5-1	TRBJ2-2	TRBD2	.	CASRQTSGSSGELFF	TGCGCCAGCAGGCAAACTAGCGGGAGTTCCGGGGAGCTGTTTTTT